This T cell receptor beta chain was found in a study of blood T cell repertoires in COVID-19. For the study at large: There were acute and convalescent COVID-19 samples, and they came from the United States, Italy and Spain. T cells, B-cell-depleted T cells, or PBMCs provided the cDNA or gDNA that served as material.

CDR1 and CDR2 (germline): MGHDK, SYGVNS. V was clipped by 3 bases and J by 5 bases, with 7 bases between them. The CDR3 runs 12 residues. The protocol was immunoSEQ multiplex PCR, while the TCRdb copy is restricted to in-frame clones and leaves out a portion. The sample consists of roughly 66,000 clones, 91% of them appearing once. This clone appeared a single time. The sequence derives from a human donor in a cohort sampled during active COVID-19. What was sequenced was peripheral blood. J is TRBJ1-2 and V is TRBV25-1; a possible D gene is TRBD1 (6 bases). The CDR3 is CASSDRGYGYTF. DNA of the CDR3: TGTGCCAGCAGTGACAGGGGTTATGGCTACACCTTC.